The rows below give T cell receptor beta chains drawn from one sample of a study of somatic mutations in cytotoxic T cells in rheumatoid arthritis. Here immunoSEQ multiplex PCR was the method, and the copy in TCRdb shows in-frame clones only, minus some. The table has under 20,000 clones, around 75% seen once. The material sequenced was CD8+ T cells sorted from blood. These receptors were obtained from an adult with rheumatoid arthritis. The CDR3 runs from the conserved cysteine through the conserved F or W. A D gene is named only where the DNA matches it firmly. Part of the rows lack a size; the others show once, few, many or a class for expanded clones.

V gene: TRBV13; clone size: NA; D gene: NA; J gene: TRBJ2-7; CDR3 DNA: TGTGCCAGCAGCTTAGATGCGTCCGAGCAGTACTTC; CDR3 protein: CASSLDASEQYF
V gene: TRBV10-3; clone size: NA; D gene: TRBD1; J gene: TRBJ2-7; CDR3 DNA: TGTGCCATCAGTCTGGGACAGGGGGTGTACGAGCAGTACTTC; CDR3 protein: CAISLGQGVYEQYF
V gene: TRBV19; clone size: NA; D gene: NA; J gene: TRBJ1-6; CDR3 DNA: TGTGCCAGTAGTATTAGTGACGGACCAAATTCACCCCTCCACTTT; CDR3 protein: CASSISDGPNSPLHF
V gene: TRBV14; clone size: NA; D gene: NA; J gene: TRBJ2-6; CDR3 DNA: TGTGCCAGCAGCCAAACAGCAGACAGGTCAGGACTCTTTGGGGCCAACGTCCTGACTTTC; CDR3 protein: CASSQTADRSGLFGANVLTF
V gene: TRBV28; clone size: NA; D gene: TRBD1; J gene: TRBJ2-5; CDR3 DNA: TGTGCCAGCAGGGCCAGGGGGCAGTTAGAGACCCAGTACTTC; CDR3 protein: CASRARGQLETQYF
V gene: TRBV9; clone size: NA; D gene: TRBD1; J gene: TRBJ1-1; CDR3 DNA: TGTGCCAGCAGCGTAGATGACAGGGGGGGTACTGAAGCTTTCTTT; CDR3 protein: CASSVDDRGGTEAFF
V gene: TRBV6-1; clone size: few; D gene: NA; J gene: TRBJ2-7; CDR3 DNA: TGTGCCAGCGAAATCTCCTACGAGCAGTACTTC; CDR3 protein: CASEISYEQYF
V gene: TRBV14; clone size: once; D gene: NA; J gene: TRBJ2-3; CDR3 DNA: TGTGCCAGCAGCCAGCAGGGATCCACAGATACGCAGTATTTT; CDR3 protein: CASSQQGSTDTQYF
V gene: TRBV4-1; clone size: NA; D gene: NA; J gene: TRBJ1-5; CDR3 DNA: TGCGCCAGCAGCTCACTCCAGAGTAGCAATCAGCCCCAGCATTTT; CDR3 protein: CASSSLQSSNQPQHF
V gene: TRBV14; clone size: NA; D gene: TRBD2; J gene: TRBJ2-1; CDR3 DNA: TGTGCCAGCAGCCTAATAGCGGGGAATGAGCAGTTCTTC; CDR3 protein: CASSLIAGNEQFF
V gene: TRBV28; clone size: NA; D gene: NA; J gene: TRBJ2-6; CDR3 DNA: TGTGCCAGCAGCCAGAATTGGGGGACTGGGGCCAACGTCCTGACTTTC; CDR3 protein: CASSQNWGTGANVLTF
V gene: TRBV7-8; clone size: NA; D gene: NA; J gene: TRBJ2-3; CDR3 DNA: TGTGCCAGCAGCTCCCACGGGCGTGCGGCAGATACGCAGTATTTT; CDR3 protein: CASSSHGRAADTQYF
V gene: TRBV19; clone size: NA; D gene: TRBD1; J gene: TRBJ1-5; CDR3 DNA: TGTGCCAGTAGTATGGGCAGGGGGAACCAGCCCCAGCATTTT; CDR3 protein: CASSMGRGNQPQHF
V gene: TRBV7-9; clone size: NA; D gene: TRBD1; J gene: TRBJ2-3; CDR3 DNA: TGTGCCAGCAGCGAAATCACAGGGGAAACAGATACGCAGTATTTT; CDR3 protein: CASSEITGETDTQYF
V gene: TRBV5-6; clone size: once; D gene: TRBD1; J gene: TRBJ1-5; CDR3 DNA: TGTGCCAGCAGCCTTGGGACAGGGAACAATCAGCCCCAGCATTTT; CDR3 protein: CASSLGTGNNQPQHF
V gene: TRBV30; clone size: NA; D gene: NA; J gene: TRBJ2-7; CDR3 DNA: TGTGCCTGGAGTGTAACGGGAGGGGGCGAATACGAGCAGTACTTC; CDR3 protein: CAWSVTGGGEYEQYF
V gene: TRBV6-6; clone size: NA; D gene: TRBD1; J gene: TRBJ1-1; CDR3 DNA: TGTGCCAGCAGGGCCGGGACAGTGAACACTGAAGCTTTCTTT; CDR3 protein: CASRAGTVNTEAFF
V gene: TRBV4-1; clone size: NA; D gene: TRBD2; J gene: TRBJ2-3; CDR3 DNA: TGCGCCAGCAGCCCCACTAATAGCGGGGGAGATACGCAGTATTTT; CDR3 protein: CASSPTNSGGDTQYF
V gene: TRBV13; clone size: few; D gene: NA; J gene: TRBJ2-2; CDR3 DNA: TGTGCCAGCAGCTTAAGGGGGGCGGATGAGCTGTTTTTT; CDR3 protein: CASSLRGADELFF
V gene: TRBV27; clone size: few; D gene: NA; J gene: TRBJ2-7; CDR3 DNA: TGTGCCAGCAGTGGACCTTACACCTACGAGCAGTACTTC; CDR3 protein: CASSGPYTYEQYF
V gene: TRBV4-1; clone size: NA; D gene: NA; J gene: TRBJ1-2; CDR3 DNA: TGCGCCAGCAGCCAAGTAATCCCCATCGCTTCTAACTATGGCTACACCTTC; CDR3 protein: CASSQVIPIASNYGYTF
V gene: TRBV10-3; clone size: NA; D gene: TRBD1; J gene: TRBJ1-6; CDR3 DNA: TGTGCCATCAGTGAGACAGGGGATGAGGATTCACCCCTCCACTTT; CDR3 protein: CAISETGDEDSPLHF
V gene: TRBV7-8; clone size: NA; D gene: NA; J gene: TRBJ1-1; CDR3 DNA: TGTGCCAGCAGCTCCCAGGGAAGGGCTGGTGAAGCTTTCTTT; CDR3 protein: CASSSQGRAGEAFF
V gene: TRBV29-1; clone size: NA; D gene: NA; J gene: TRBJ2-3; CDR3 DNA: TGCAGCGTTGAGGGGGGCAGTTTAGACTCCGATACGCAGTATTTT; CDR3 protein: CSVEGGSLDSDTQYF
V gene: TRBV4-1; clone size: NA; D gene: NA; J gene: TRBJ2-2; CDR3 DNA: TGCGCCAGCAGCCAGCGGGCCCCGAACACCGGGGAGCTGTTTTTT; CDR3 protein: CASSQRAPNTGELFF
V gene: TRBV6-6; clone size: NA; D gene: NA; J gene: TRBJ1-5; CDR3 DNA: TGTGCCAGCGCTGGGTCCTCTCAGCCCCAGCATTTT; CDR3 protein: CASAGSSQPQHF
V gene: TRBV5-4; clone size: NA; D gene: TRBD1; J gene: TRBJ2-5; CDR3 DNA: TGTGCCAGCAGCTTGTACAGGGGGCGATGGGAGACCCAGTACTTC; CDR3 protein: CASSLYRGRWETQYF
V gene: TRBV9; clone size: NA; D gene: NA; J gene: TRBJ2-7; CDR3 DNA: TGTGCCAGCAGCGCCGCGGACGCCTACGAGCAGTACTTC; CDR3 protein: CASSAADAYEQYF
V gene: TRBV4-1; clone size: NA; D gene: NA; J gene: TRBJ2-7; CDR3 DNA: TGCGCCAGCAGCCAAGAACTGGGGACCTACGAGCAGTACTTC; CDR3 protein: CASSQELGTYEQYF
V gene: TRBV5-4; clone size: NA; D gene: TRBD1; J gene: TRBJ1-6; CDR3 DNA: TGTGCCAGCAGCTTCCGGACAGGTCAATCCCTCCACTTT; CDR3 protein: CASSFRTGQSLHF
V gene: TRBV29-1; clone size: NA; D gene: NA; J gene: TRBJ1-2; CDR3 DNA: TGCAGCGTTGAAGAAAAGGGACAAACGGGATATGGCTACACCTTC; CDR3 protein: CSVEEKGQTGYGYTF
V gene: TRBV27; clone size: once; D gene: NA; J gene: TRBJ1-1; CDR3 DNA: TGTGCCAGCAGTACTAAAGGGATGAACACTGAAGCTTTCTTT; CDR3 protein: CASSTKGMNTEAFF
V gene: TRBV2; clone size: NA; D gene: TRBD1; J gene: TRBJ2-7; CDR3 DNA: TGTGCCAGCAGTGGGGACAGCTCCTACGAGCAGTACTTC; CDR3 protein: CASSGDSSYEQYF
V gene: TRBV27; clone size: NA; D gene: NA; J gene: TRBJ2-7; CDR3 DNA: TGTGCCAGCAGTTTATCGTTAGTCTCCCCTTACGAGCAGTACTTC; CDR3 protein: CASSLSLVSPYEQYF
V gene: TRBV7-9; clone size: NA; D gene: NA; J gene: TRBJ2-7; CDR3 DNA: TGTGCCAGCAAGAGCCTCTACGAGCAGTACTTC; CDR3 protein: CASKSLYEQYF
V gene: TRBV9; clone size: NA; D gene: TRBD1; J gene: TRBJ1-1; CDR3 DNA: TGTGCCAGCAGCCCCCGGACAGGGAACACTGAAGCTTTCTTT; CDR3 protein: CASSPRTGNTEAFF
V gene: TRBV7-8; clone size: once; D gene: NA; J gene: TRBJ1-4; CDR3 DNA: TGTGCCAGCAGCCAAATCGGCCCCAGACAGCTACCTAATGAAAAACTGTTTTTT; CDR3 protein: CASSQIGPRQLPNEKLFF
V gene: TRBV19; clone size: once; D gene: NA; J gene: TRBJ2-5; CDR3 DNA: TGTGCCAGTAGTATCGCGGGGGCTCATGAGACCCAGTACTTC; CDR3 protein: CASSIAGAHETQYF
V gene: TRBV28; clone size: NA; D gene: TRBD1; J gene: TRBJ1-5; CDR3 DNA: TGTGCCAGCAGTCCCTTAGGACAGGGCCAGGATCAGCCCCAGCATTTT; CDR3 protein: CASSPLGQGQDQPQHF
V gene: TRBV27; clone size: NA; D gene: NA; J gene: TRBJ2-7; CDR3 DNA: TGTGCCAGCAGTTTATCGACTAGCTACGAGCAGTACTTC; CDR3 protein: CASSLSTSYEQYF
V gene: TRBV27; clone size: NA; D gene: TRBD1; J gene: TRBJ2-7; CDR3 DNA: TGTGCCAGCAGTTTGACAGGGGGCAACCCACTACGAGGGCAGTACTTC; CDR3 protein: CASSLTGGNPLRGQYF